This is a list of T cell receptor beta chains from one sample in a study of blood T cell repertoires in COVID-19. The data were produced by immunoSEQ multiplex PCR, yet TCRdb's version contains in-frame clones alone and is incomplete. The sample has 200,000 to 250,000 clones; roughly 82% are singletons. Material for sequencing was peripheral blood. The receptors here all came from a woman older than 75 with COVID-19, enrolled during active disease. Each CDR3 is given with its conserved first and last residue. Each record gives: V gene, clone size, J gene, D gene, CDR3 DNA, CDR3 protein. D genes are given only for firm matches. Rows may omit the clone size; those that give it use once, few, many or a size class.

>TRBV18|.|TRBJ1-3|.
TGTGCCAGCTCACCAGGAGGGGCCCCCTCTGGAAACACCATATATTTT
CASSPGGAPSGNTIYF
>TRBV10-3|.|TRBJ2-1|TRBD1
TGTGCCATCGGTGGGACAGGGCAGGACAATGAGCAGTTCTTC
CAIGGTGQDNEQFF
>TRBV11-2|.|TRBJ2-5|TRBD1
TGTGCCAGCAGCGGAGGACAGGGTCTGGAGACCCAGTACTTC
CASSGGQGLETQYF
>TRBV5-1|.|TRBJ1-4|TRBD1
TGCGCCAGCAGCTCATCGACAGGGTCTGGTGAAAAACTGTTTTTT
CASSSSTGSGEKLFF
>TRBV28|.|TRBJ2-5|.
TGTGCCAGCGTGGGGGGGGCCCAAGAGACCCAGTACTTC
CASVGGAQETQYF
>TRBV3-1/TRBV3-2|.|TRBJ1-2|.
TGTGCCAGCAGCCAAGGGGGAATACAGGGTTTGGCTCTCGGCTACACCTTC
CASSQGGIQGLALGYTF
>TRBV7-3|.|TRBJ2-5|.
TGTGCCAGCAGCTTCCAGGACTCCAAAGAGACCCAGTACTTC
CASSFQDSKETQYF
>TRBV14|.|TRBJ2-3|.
TGTGCCAGCAGTCCCGGGGTCAAGACAGATACGCAGTATTTT
CASSPGVKTDTQYF
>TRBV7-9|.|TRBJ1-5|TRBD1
TGTGCCAGCAGCTTAGACGGACAGGGCGGCTCGCCCCAGCATTTT
CASSLDGQGGSPQHF
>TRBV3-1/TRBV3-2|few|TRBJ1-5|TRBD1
TGTGCCAGCAGCCAAGATCAGGGGGCACGTCAGCCCCAGCATTTT
CASSQDQGARQPQHF
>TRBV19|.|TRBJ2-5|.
TGTGCCAGTAGTATTGCGGGCGGGGAAGAGACCCAGTACTTC
CASSIAGGEETQYF
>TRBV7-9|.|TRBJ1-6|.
TGTGCCAGCAGGGGATGGGACACCTCTTTGGGAAATTCACCCCTCCACTTT
CASRGWDTSLGNSPLHF
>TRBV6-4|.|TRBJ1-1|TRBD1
TGTGCCAGCAGTGAACAGGGGAGCACTGAAGCTTTCTTT
CASSEQGSTEAFF
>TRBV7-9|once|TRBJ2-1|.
TGTGCCAGCAGCTTTGGAGAAAATGAGCAGTTCTTC
CASSFGENEQFF
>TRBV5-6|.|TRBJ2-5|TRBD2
TGTGCCAGCAGCTCTCTGGGACTAGCGGGGTCCCAAGAGACCCAGTACTTC
CASSSLGLAGSQETQYF
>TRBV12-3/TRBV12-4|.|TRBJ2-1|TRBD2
TGTGCCAGCAGTTTAACCGGCGGGGGGGCGGTCTTC
CASSLTGGGAVF
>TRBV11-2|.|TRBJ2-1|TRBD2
TGTGCCAGCAGCTTTGCGGGGGGCTCGGGATATAGGGAGCAGTTCTTC
CASSFAGGSGYREQFF
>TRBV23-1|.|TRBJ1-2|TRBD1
TGCGCCAGCAGTCTACCCCGGGACAGGGGGTCTAACTATGGCTACACCTTC
CASSLPRDRGSNYGYTF
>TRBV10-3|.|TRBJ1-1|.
TGTGCCATCAGAGAGGCGATGAACACTGAAGCTTTCTTT
CAIREAMNTEAFF
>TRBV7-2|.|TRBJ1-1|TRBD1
TGTGCCAGCAGCTTCGGTCAGGCAGGGGGCAGCACTGAAGCTTTCTTT
CASSFGQAGGSTEAFF
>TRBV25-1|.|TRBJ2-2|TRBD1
TGTGCCAGCAGTGGGCAGGGGGCGGCCGGGGAGCTGTTTTTT
CASSGQGAAGELFF
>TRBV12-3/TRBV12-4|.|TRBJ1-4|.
TGTGCCAGCAAGGGAGCTGGCGAAAAACTGTTTTTT
CASKGAGEKLFF
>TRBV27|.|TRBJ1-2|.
TGTGCCAGCAGTTACGGGCGGGGGGGACCTTATGGCTACACCTTC
CASSYGRGGPYGYTF
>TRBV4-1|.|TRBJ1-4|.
TGCGCCAGCAGCCAAGGGGGGCAGGGGTTGGATGAAAAACTGTTTTTT
CASSQGGQGLDEKLFF
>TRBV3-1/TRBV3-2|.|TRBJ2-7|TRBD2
TGTGCCAGCAGCCAAGGGGAGGGCTTGGAGCAGTACTTC
CASSQGEGLEQYF
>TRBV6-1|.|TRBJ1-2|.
TGTGCCAGCAGTGAAGTTACTGAGACCTTC
CASSEVTETF
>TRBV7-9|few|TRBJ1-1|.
TGTGCCAGCAGCTCCCGAGGCGTGAACACTGAAGCTTTCTTT
CASSSRGVNTEAFF
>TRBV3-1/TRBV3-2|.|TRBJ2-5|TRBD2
TGTGCCAGCAGTCATAGCGGGGTCTTCCAAGAGACCCAGTACTTC
CASSHSGVFQETQYF